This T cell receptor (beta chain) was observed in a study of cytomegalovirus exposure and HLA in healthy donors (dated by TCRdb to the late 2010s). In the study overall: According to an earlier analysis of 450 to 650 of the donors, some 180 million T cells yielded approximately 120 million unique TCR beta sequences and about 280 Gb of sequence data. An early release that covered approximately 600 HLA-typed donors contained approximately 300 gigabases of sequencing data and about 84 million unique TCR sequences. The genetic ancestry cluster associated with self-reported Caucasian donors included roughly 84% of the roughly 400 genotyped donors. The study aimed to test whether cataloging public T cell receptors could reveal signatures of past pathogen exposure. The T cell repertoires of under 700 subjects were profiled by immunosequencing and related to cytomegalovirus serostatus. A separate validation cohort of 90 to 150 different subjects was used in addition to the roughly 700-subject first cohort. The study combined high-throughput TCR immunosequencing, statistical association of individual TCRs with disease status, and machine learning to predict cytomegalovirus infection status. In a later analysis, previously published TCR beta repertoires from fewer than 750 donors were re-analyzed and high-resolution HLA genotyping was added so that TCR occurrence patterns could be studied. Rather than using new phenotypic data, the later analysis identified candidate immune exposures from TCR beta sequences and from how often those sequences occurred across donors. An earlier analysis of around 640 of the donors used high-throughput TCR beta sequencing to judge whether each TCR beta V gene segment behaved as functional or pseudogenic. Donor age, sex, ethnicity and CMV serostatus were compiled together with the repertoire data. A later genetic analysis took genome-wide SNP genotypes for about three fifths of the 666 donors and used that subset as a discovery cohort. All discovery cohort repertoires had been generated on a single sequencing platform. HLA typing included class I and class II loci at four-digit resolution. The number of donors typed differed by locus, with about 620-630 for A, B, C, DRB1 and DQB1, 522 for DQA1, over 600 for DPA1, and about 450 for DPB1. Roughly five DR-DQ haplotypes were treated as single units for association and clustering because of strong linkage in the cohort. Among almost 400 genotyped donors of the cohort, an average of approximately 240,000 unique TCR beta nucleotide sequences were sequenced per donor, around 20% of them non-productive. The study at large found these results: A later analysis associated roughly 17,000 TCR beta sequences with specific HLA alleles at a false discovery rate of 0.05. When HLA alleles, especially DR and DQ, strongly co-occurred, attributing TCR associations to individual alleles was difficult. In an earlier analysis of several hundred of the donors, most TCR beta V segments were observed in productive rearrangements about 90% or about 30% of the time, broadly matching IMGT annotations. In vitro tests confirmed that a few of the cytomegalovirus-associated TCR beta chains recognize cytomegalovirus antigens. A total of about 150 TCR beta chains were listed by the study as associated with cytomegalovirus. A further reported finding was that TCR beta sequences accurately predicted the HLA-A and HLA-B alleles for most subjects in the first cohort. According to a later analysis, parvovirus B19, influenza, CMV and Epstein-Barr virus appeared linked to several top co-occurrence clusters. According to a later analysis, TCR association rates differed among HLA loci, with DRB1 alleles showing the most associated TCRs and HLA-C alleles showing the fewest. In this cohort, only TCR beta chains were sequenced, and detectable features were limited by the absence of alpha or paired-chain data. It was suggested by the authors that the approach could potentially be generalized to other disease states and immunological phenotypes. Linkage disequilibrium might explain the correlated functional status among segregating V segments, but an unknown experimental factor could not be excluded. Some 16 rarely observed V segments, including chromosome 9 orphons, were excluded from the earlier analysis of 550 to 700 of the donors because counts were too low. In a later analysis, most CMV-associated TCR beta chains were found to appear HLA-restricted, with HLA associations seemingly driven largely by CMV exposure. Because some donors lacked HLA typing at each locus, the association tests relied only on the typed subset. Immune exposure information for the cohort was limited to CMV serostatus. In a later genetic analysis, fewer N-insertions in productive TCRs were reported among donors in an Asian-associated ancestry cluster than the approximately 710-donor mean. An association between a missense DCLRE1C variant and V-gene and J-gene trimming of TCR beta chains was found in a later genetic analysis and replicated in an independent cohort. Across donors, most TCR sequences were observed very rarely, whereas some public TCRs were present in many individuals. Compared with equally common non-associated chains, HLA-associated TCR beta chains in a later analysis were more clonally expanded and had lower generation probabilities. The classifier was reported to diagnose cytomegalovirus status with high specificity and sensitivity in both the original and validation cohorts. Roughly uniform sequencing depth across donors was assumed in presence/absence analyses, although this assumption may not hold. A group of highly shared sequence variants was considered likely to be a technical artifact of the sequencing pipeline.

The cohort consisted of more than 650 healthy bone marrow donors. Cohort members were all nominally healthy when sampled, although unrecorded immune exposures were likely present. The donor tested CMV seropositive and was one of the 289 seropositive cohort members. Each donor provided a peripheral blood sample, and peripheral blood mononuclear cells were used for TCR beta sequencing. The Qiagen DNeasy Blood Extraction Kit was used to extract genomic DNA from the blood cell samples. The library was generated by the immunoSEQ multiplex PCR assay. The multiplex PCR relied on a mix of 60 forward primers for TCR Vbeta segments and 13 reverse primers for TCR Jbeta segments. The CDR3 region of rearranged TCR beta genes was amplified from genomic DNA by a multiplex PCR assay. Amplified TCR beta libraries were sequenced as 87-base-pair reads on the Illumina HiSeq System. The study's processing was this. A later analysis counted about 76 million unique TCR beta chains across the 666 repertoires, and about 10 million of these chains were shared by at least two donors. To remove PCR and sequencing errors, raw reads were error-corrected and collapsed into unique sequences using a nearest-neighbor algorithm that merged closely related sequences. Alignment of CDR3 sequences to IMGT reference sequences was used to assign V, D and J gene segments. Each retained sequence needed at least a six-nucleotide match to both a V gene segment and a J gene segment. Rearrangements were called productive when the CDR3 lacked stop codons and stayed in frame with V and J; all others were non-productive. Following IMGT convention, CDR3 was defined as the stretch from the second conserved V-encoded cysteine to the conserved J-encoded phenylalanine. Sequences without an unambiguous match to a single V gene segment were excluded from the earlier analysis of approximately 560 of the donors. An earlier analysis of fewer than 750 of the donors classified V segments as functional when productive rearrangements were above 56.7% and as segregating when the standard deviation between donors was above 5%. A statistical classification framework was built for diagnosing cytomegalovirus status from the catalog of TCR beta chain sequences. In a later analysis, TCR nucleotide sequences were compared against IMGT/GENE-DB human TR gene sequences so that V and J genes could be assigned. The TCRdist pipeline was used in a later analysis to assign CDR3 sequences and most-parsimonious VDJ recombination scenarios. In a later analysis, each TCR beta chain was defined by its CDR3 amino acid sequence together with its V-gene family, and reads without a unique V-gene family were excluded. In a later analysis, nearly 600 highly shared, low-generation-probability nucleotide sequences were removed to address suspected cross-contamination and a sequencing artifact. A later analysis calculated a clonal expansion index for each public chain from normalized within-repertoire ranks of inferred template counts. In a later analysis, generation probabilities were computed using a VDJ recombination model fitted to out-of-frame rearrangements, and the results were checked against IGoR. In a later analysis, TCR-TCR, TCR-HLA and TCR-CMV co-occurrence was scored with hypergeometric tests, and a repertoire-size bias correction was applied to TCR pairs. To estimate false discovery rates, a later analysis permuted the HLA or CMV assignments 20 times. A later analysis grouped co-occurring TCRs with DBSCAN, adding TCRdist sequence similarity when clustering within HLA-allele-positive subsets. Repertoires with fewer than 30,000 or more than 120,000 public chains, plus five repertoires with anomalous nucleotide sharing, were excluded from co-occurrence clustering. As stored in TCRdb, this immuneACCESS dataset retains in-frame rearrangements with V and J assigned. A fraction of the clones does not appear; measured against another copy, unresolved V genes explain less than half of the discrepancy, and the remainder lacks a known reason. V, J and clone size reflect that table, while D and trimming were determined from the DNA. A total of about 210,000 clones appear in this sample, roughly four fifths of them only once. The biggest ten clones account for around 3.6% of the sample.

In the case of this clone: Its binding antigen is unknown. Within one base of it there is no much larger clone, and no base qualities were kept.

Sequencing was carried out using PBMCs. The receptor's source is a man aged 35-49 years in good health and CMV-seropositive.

The CDR3 loop reads CASSPPRDSSNGELFF. Here is the DNA: TGTGCCAGCAGCCCCCCCCGGGACAGCAGTAACGGGGAGCTGTTTTTT. Rearrangement joined TRBV9 to TRBJ2-2, and TRBD1 matches 7 of the central bases. For this chain, trimming is 4 bases at the V end and 7 bases at the J end, and the number of junction bases without a gene match is 13. CDR1 and CDR2 are drawn from the germline V gene: SGDLS, YYNGEE. CDR3 length: 16 amino acids, cysteine to phenylalanine. The only DNA kept is the CDR3, 48 bases in frame from the first base. The CDR3, completed at both ends by the reference TRBV9 and TRBJ2-2 genes, gives the full variable domain DSGVTQTPKHLITATGQRVTLRCSPRSGDLSVYWYQQSLDQGLQFLIQYYNGEERAKGNILERFSAQQFPDLHSELNLSSLELGDSALYFCASSPPRDSSNGELFFGEGSRLTVL.